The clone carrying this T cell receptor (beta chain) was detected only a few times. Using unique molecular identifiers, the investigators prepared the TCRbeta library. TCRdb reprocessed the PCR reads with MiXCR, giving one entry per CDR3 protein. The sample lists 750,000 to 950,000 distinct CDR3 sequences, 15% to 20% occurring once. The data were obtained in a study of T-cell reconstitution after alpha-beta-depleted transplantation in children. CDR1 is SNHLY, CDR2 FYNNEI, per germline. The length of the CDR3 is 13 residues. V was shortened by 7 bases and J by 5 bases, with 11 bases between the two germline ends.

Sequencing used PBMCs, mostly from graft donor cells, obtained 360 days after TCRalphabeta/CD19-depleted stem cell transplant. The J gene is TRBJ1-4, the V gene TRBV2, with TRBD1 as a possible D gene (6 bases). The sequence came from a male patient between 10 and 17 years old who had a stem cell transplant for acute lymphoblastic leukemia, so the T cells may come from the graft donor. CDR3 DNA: TGTGCCAGCAAATTTAGGGGGAATGAAAAACTGTTTTTT. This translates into CASKFRGNEKLFF.